This T cell receptor beta chain was captured in a study of cytomegalovirus exposure and HLA in healthy donors. The primer mix had 60 Vbeta and 13 Jbeta primers. Authors' processing steps: Per a later analysis, the number of unique TCR beta chains was around 79 million, of which around 9.9 million were shared. Assay: immunoSEQ multiplex PCR; the TCRdb copy retains only in-frame clones and omits some. D and trimming were read from the DNA, whereas the V and J calls and clone size are those reported in that table. The sample contains some 150,000 clones, around 66% of which appear only once. After removal of 6 bases from V and 3 bases from J, the junction contained 5 bases not matched to a gene. Per the germline V gene, CDR1 is MNHNS and CDR2 is SASEGT. This CDR3 has 14 amino acids.

V and J are TRBV6-1 and TRBJ1-1; 9 nucleotides align to TRBD1. The sample comprised PBMCs. This TCR was recovered from a woman in her 30s in good health and CMV-seropositive. The CDR3: CASRTGGSYTEAFF. The CDR3 DNA reads TGTGCCAGCAGGACAGGGGGGTCATACACTGAAGCTTTCTTT.